These 22 T cell receptor beta chains were all obtained from the same sample, sequenced in a study of blood T cells in healthy people across ages. Next came a second PCR, run for about 7 to 12 cycles, which used a sample-barcoded 5' primer along with a J-beta primer mix. TCRdb re-called the 5' RACE reads through MiXCR, storing one row per CDR3 protein. The data contain under 1,000,000 distinct CDR3 sequences, about 42% of them singletons. Specimen: blood. The receptors derive from a man older than 75 in good health.

The rearrangement links TRBV4-1 to TRBJ2-5; D may match TRBD1 or TRBD2 (5 bases each). This CDR3 region has 16 residues. The germline V gene has CDR1 MGHRA and CDR2 YSYEKL. The V end lost 5 bases, the J end lost 0 bases, and 16 bases lay between the germline ends. In DNA, the CDR3 is TGCGCCAGCAGCTCCACCGGGACGGGGTACCAAGAGACCCAGTACTTC. It encodes CASSSTGTGYQETQYF.

V gene TRBV5-1 combines with J gene TRBJ2-3; maybe TRBD2 (6 bases). Trimming took 3 bases from V and 1 from J, leaving 12 bases between them. The CDR3 runs 15 residues. Per the germline V gene, CDR1 is SGHRS and CDR2 is YFSETQ. The CDR3 loop reads CASSSLSGGTDTQYF. The CDR3 DNA reads as TGCGCCAGCAGCTCCCTTAGCGGAGGCACAGATACGCAGTATTTT.

The table lists this clonotype with a few counts. The chain carries TRBV24-1 and TRBJ2-1; D is uncertain. CDR1 and CDR2 (germline): KGHDR, SFDVKD. V gave up 4 bases and J gave up 2 bases, with 14 bases separating them. CDR3 length: 16 residues. CDR3 protein: CATSELDTFAYNEQFF. The CDR3 region has the DNA TGTGCCACCAGTGAACTCGACACCTTCGCCTACAATGAGCAGTTCTTC.

This clonotype has a handful of counts. This chain uses TRBV6-4 with TRBJ2-1; weak D call: TRBD2 (5 bases). V lost 3 bases to trimming and J lost 0 bases, with 9 bases between them. Germline V gene lookup returns CDR1 MRHNA and CDR2 SNTAGT. The CDR3 runs to 15 residues. The CDR3 bases are TGTGCCAGCAGTGAGGAGGACCGCTCCTACAATGAGCAGTTCTTC. It codes for CASSEEDRSYNEQFF.

The chain joins TRBV9 to TRBJ1-2; D uncertain. Germline V CDR1 and CDR2: SGDLS, YYNGEE. The V and J ends lost 4 bases and 2 bases respectively, with 9 bases between them. The CDR3 has 13 residues. CDR3 in DNA: TGTGCCAGCAGCCGCGACGAAAACTATGGCTACACCTTC. Protein product: CASSRDENYGYTF.

This clonotype appeared many times. V is TRBV30 and J is TRBJ2-7, with a possible D match to TRBD1 (6 bases). The germline V gene encodes CDR1 GTSNPN and CDR2 SVGIG (reference sequence). CDR3 size: 12 residues. V lost 5 bases and J 3 bases, leaving 11 bases between the germline ends. The CDR3 nucleotides read TGTGCCTGGGGCAGGGGTGACTACGAGCAGTACTTC. It yields the protein CAWGRGDYEQYF.

This clonotype turned up a few times. CDR3 nucleotides: TGTGCCAGCAGTTCTCCTAGCGGGGGGGGGAATGAGCAGTTCTTC. It specifies CASSSPSGGGNEQFF. This chain connects TRBV28 to TRBJ2-1, with 12 nucleotides matching TRBD2. The CDR3 has 15 residues. J was trimmed by 7 bases and V by 4 bases; bases with no gene match: 5. The V gene's germline CDR1 is MDHEN and CDR2 SYDVKM. The complete variable domain, with remaining parts taken from reference TRBV28 and TRBJ2-1, reads DVKVTQSSRYLVKRTGEKVFLECVQDMDHENMFWYRQDPGLGLRLIYFSYDVKMKEKGDIPEGYSVSREKKERFSLILESASTNQTSMYLCASSSPSGGGNEQFFGPGTRLTVL.

This clonotype has a handful of counts. The chain recombines TRBV4-2 with TRBJ1-2; D is uncertain. Per the germline V gene, CDR1 is LGHNA and CDR2 is YNFKEQ. The CDR3 spans 13 residues. Trimming left V 1 base short and J 5 bases short, with 8 bases between. CDR3 residues: CASSQVLQYGYTF. The DNA of the CDR3 is TGTGCCAGCAGCCAAGTGCTGCAGTATGGCTACACCTTC.

The V and J genes are TRBV28 and TRBJ2-7; a weak D match, TRBD2 (5 bases). Gene TRBJ2-5 matches the end of the DNA better, so the J call may be wrong. Germline-derived CDR1 and CDR2 are MDHEN and SYDVKM. The length of the CDR3 is 13 residues. The DNA of the CDR3 is TGTGCCACCATGGTTGAGGGCTGGAAGACCCAGTACTTC. It translates to CATMVEGWKTQYF.

The V call is TRBV2, the J call TRBJ2-1, with D possibly TRBD1 on 6 matching bases. The CDR3 totals 13 residues. Trimming removed 5 bases from V and 9 bases from J, with 14 bases in between. Germline CDR1 is SNHLY and CDR2 is FYNNEI. Here the CDR3 DNA reads TGTGCCAGCAGTCTCACAGGGCCGGCTGAGCAGTTCTTC. Translating it yields CASSLTGPAEQFF.

The chain recombines TRBV20-1 with TRBJ1-5; TRBD1 might be the D (5 bases). CDR3 size: 13 residues. Germline values: CDR1 DFQATT, CDR2 SNEGSKA (reference sequence). The V end was cut by 5 bases, the J end by 0 bases, with 8 bases between. CDR3 nucleotides: TGCAGTGCTGTGGGGGATAGCAATCAGCCCCAGCATTTT. This gives the protein CSAVGDSNQPQHF.

J is TRBJ2-7 and V is TRBV7-2; D gene uncertain. The germline V gene has CDR1 SGHTA and CDR2 FQGNSA. CDR3 size: 13 residues. V was cut by 5 bases and J by 0 bases, with 8 bases left in between. This CDR3 reads CASSSWNSYEQYF. CDR3 nucleotides: TGTGCCAGCAGCAGCTGGAACTCCTACGAGCAGTACTTC.

The sample holds a few counts of this clonotype. This chain links TRBV6-5 with TRBJ2-7; TRBD1 agrees at 8 bases. CDR1 and CDR2 from the germline V gene are MNHEY and SVGAGI. This CDR3 comprises 12 residues. V shed 6 bases, J shed 6 bases, and the junction held 4 bases outside the gene matches. The CDR3 here is CASRGQGGEQYF. The CDR3 bases are TGTGCCAGCAGAGGACAGGGAGGCGAGCAGTACTTC.

This clonotype was detected once. This chain connects TRBV20-1 to TRBJ1-3, with D uncertain. The V gene's germline CDR1 is DFQATT and CDR2 SNEGSKA (reference sequence). The V end was cut by 5 bases, the J end by 9 bases, with 11 bases between. CDR3 length: 11 residues. CDR3: CSAWSGGTIYF. Written as DNA, the CDR3 is TGCAGTGCTTGGTCGGGAGGCACCATATATTTT.

This rearrangement joins TRBV3-1 to TRBJ2-1, with D perhaps given as TRBD1 or TRBD2 (5 bases each). V lost 1 base to trimming and J lost 10 bases, with 26 bases between them. The CDR3 covers 18 residues. Germline values: CDR1 LGHDT, CDR2 YNNKEL (reference sequence). The CDR3 sequence: CASSQVPLLGAVNYEQFF. As DNA, the CDR3 is TGTGCCAGCAGCCAAGTTCCGTTACTAGGGGCCGTGAACTACGAGCAGTTCTTC.

V gene TRBV12-3 or TRBV12-4 combines with J gene TRBJ2-5; 8 bases are a match to TRBD2. Near its end, the DNA agrees better with TRBJ2-7, so the J call may be wrong. The CDR3 contains 14 residues. This CDR3 is CASSFETSVDEQYF. The CDR3 DNA follows: TGTGCCAGCAGTTTTGAGACTAGCGTCGACGAGCAGTACTTC.

The chain is built from TRBV29-1 and TRBJ2-1, with 9 bases matching TRBD2. The CDR3 extends over 15 amino acids. The germline gives CDR1 SQVTM, CDR2 ANQGSEA. V dropped 7 bases and J dropped 2; count of bases not matched to a gene: 9. The CDR3 DNA sequence: TGCAGCGGAGGGGGGACTAGCACCCCCTACAATGAGCAGTTCTTC. It is translated as CSGGGTSTPYNEQFF.

This clonotype has only a few counts. V is TRBV5-1 and J is TRBJ2-4, with no clear D. V was shortened by 4 bases and J by 0 bases, with 8 bases between the two germline ends. CDR1 is SGHRS, CDR2 YFSETQ, per germline. The CDR3 spans 14 residues. The CDR3 spells CASSPGVAKNIQYF. Here the CDR3 DNA reads TGCGCCAGCAGCCCTGGCGTAGCCAAAAACATTCAGTACTTC.

This clonotype appeared many times. The chain links TRBV7-9 to TRBJ2-5, with D possibly matching TRBD2 (5 bases). CDR3 size: 16 residues. Trimming shortened V by 2 bases and J by 2 bases, and 15 bases separated the two germline ends. The V gene's germline CDR1 is SEHNR and CDR2 FQNEAQ (reference sequence). CDR3 region: CASSLSRGLIQETQYF. CDR3 sequence (DNA): TGTGCCAGCAGCTTATCTCGCGGGTTGATACAAGAGACCCAGTACTTC. The full variable domain, completed using reference TRBV7-9 and TRBJ2-5, is DTGVSQNPRHKITKRGQNVTFRCDPISEHNRLYWYRQTLGQGPEFLTYFQNEAQLEKSRLLSDRFSAERPKGSFSTLEIQRTEQGDSAMYLCASSLSRGLIQETQYFGPGTRLLVL.

V is TRBV10-3 and J is TRBJ2-7; 14 positions agree with TRBD2. From germline, CDR1 is ENHRY and CDR2 SYGVKD. CDR3 length: 18 residues. Trimming took 0 bases from V and 7 from J; bases not matched to a gene: 11. CDR3 nucleotide sequence: TGTGCCATCAGTGAGTCGGGGGGACTAGCGGGAGTTACTCATGAGCAGTACTTC. Its translation is CAISESGGLAGVTHEQYF.

V is TRBV24-1 and J is TRBJ2-1; 9 bases match TRBD2. The length of the CDR3 is 16 residues. J gave up 6 bases and V 3 bases, and 8 bases lay outside the gene matches. Germline V lookup: CDR1 KGHDR, CDR2 SFDVKD. In DNA form, the CDR3 reads TGTGCCACCAGTGATAGACTAGCGGCAATACCCAATGAGCAGTTCTTC. This gives the protein CATSDRLAAIPNEQFF.

V and J are TRBV12-3 or TRBV12-4 and TRBJ2-3; D uncertain. This CDR3 has 13 residues. The germline V and J ends were trimmed by 6 bases and 4 bases, with 11 bases remaining between them. CDR3 sequence (DNA): TGTGCCAGCAGCGGCAGCTCAGCAGATACGCAGTATTTT. Protein product: CASSGSSADTQYF.